One and the same sample provided the 21 T cell receptor beta chains below, sequenced in a study of cytotoxic CD8 clonotypes in ibrutinib-treated CLL. Profiling relied on immunoSEQ multiplex PCR, and the TCRdb table lists in-frame clones only, not all of them. This sample has over 150,000 clones, with 72% found just once. The sample here was PBMCs, taken after 24 months of ibrutinib treatment. The receptors come from a human donor with chronic lymphocytic leukemia.

The V gene is TRBV6-5, the J gene TRBJ1-5, with D perhaps TRBD1 (5 bases). There are 15 residues in the CDR3. CDR1 is MNHEY, CDR2 SVGAGI, per germline. Trimming stripped 5 bases from V and 0 bases from J, with 11 bases between. CDR3 sequence reads: CASSRDGYSNQPQHF. CDR3 bases: TGTGCCAGCAGTCGGGACGGATATAGCAATCAGCCCCAGCATTTT.

This clone has only one observation. The chain recombines TRBV25-1 with TRBJ2-1; 9 bases are shared with TRBD1. CDR3 length equals 15 residues. V gave up 6 bases and J gave up 6 bases; unmatched junction bases: 9. The V gene's germline CDR1 is MGHDK and CDR2 SYGVNS. CDR3 DNA: TGTGCCAGCAGGACACAGGGGGCAAGAGGCAATGAGCAGTTCTTC. This translates into CASRTQGARGNEQFF.

The chain is built from TRBV11-2 and TRBJ1-2; D remains unclear. CDR1 SGHAT and CDR2 FQNNGV come from the germline V gene. The CDR3 contains 16 residues. Between the trimmed V and J ends, which lost 1 base and 5 bases, there was a span of 17 bases. CDR3 nucleotides: TGTGCCAGCAGCTTAGGCGCAGGCGTCGCTCCTTATGGCTACACCTTC. Protein: CASSLGAGVAPYGYTF. Drawing the rest from reference TRBV11-2 and TRBJ1-2, the complete variable domain is EAGVAQSPRYKIIEKRQSVAFWCNPISGHATLYWYQQILGQGPKLLIQFQNNGVVDDSQLPKDRFSAERLKGVDSTLKIQPAKLEDSAVYLCASSLGAGVAPYGYTFGSGTRLTVV.

The V call is TRBV5-4, the J call TRBJ1-2; no clear D. The CDR3 extends over 11 amino acids. Germline V CDR1 and CDR2: SGHNT, YYREEE (reference sequence). The V and J ends lost 7 bases and 4 bases respectively, with 8 bases between them. DNA for the CDR3: TGTGCCAGCGGACTGAGCTATGGCTACACCTTC. Translating it yields CASGLSYGYTF.

The chain uses TRBV15 and TRBJ2-5, with 9 bases identical to TRBD1. Germline V CDR1 and CDR2: LNHNV, YYDKDF (reference sequence). J gave up 6 bases and V 1 base, and 15 bases lay outside the gene matches. The CDR3 extends over 18 amino acids. The CDR3 loop is CATSRGRTGTGFKKTQYF. Written as DNA, the CDR3 is TGTGCCACCAGCAGAGGCCGAACCGGGACAGGGTTTAAGAAGACCCAGTACTTC.

The CDR3 protein is CATSRDGVQDRNRGRPYEQYF. CDR3 in DNA: TGTGCCACCAGCAGAGACGGCGTGCAAGATCGAAACAGGGGGCGCCCCTACGAGCAGTACTTC. The V call is TRBV15, the J call TRBJ2-7; 9 positions agree with TRBD1. Germline-derived CDR1 and CDR2 are LNHNV and YYDKDF (reference sequence). The CDR3 contains 21 residues. V shed 0 bases and J 2 bases; nucleotides not matched to a gene: 20.

The rearrangement links TRBV30 to TRBJ1-1; 7 bases agree with TRBD1. CDR1 is GTSNPN, CDR2 SVGIG, per germline (reference sequence). The CDR3 loop spans 19 amino acids. Losses at the gene ends were 3 bases for V and 3 bases for J; bases not matched to a gene: 22. CDR3 amino acids: CAWSYKRRDSDWGYTEAFF. CDR3 coding DNA: TGTGCCTGGAGCTACAAGCGCCGGGACAGCGATTGGGGGTACACTGAAGCTTTCTTT.

CDR3 nucleotides: TGTGCCAGCAGCTTGGTGGCGGAGCGACAAGAGACCCAGTACTTC. Translating gives CASSLVAERQETQYF. The chain recombines TRBV5-8 with TRBJ2-5; unclear D gene. The CDR3 has 15 amino acids. The germline V gene has CDR1 SGHTS and CDR2 YDEGEE. V dropped 0 bases and J dropped 2 bases, with 11 bases sitting between them.

The chain is built from TRBV7-3 and TRBJ2-2, with a tentative D call TRBD1 (6 bases). CDR1 and CDR2 (germline): SGHTA, FQGTGA. V was trimmed by 6 bases and J by 8 bases, leaving 16 bases between them. There are 14 residues in the CDR3. CDR3 nucleotide sequence: TGTGCCAGCAGACCCGGACAGAGGGTTGGGGAGCTGTTTTTT. It is translated as CASRPGQRVGELFF.

The chain links TRBV15 to TRBJ1-4; D is unclear. Germline V gene lookup returns CDR1 LNHNV and CDR2 YYDKDF (reference sequence). V was trimmed by 8 bases and J by 7 bases, leaving 14 bases between them. The CDR3 extends over 13 amino acids. For the CDR3, the DNA is TGTGCCACCGCCTCCCAGAGGTCTGAAAAACTGTTTTTT. Encoded protein: CATASQRSEKLFF.

Only a few counts were recorded for this clone. The V and J genes are TRBV11-2 and TRBJ2-3; 9 nucleotides line up with TRBD2. The CDR3 covers 16 residues. The V gene's germline CDR1 is SGHAT and CDR2 FQNNGV. The ends lost 6 bases at V and 4 bases at J; junction bases unmatched: 11. The CDR3 DNA follows: TGTGCCAGCAGTCTGTCGGGACTAGCATTCGCAGATACGCAGTATTTT. Its translation: CASSLSGLAFADTQYF.

Points on this clone: In the same sample, other DNA sequences code for this CDR3. The V call is TRBV2, the J call TRBJ1-5; weak D call: TRBD1 (5 bases). CDR1 SNHLY and CDR2 FYNNEI come from the germline V gene. V dropped 1 base and J dropped 3 bases, with 7 bases sitting between them. The CDR3 sequence is 14 residues long. The CDR3 region has the DNA TGTGCCAGCAGTGAAGGACAGTACAATCAGCCCCAGCATTTT. It encodes CASSEGQYNQPQHF.

The chain is built from TRBV11-1 and TRBJ1-1; 9 bases are shared with TRBD1. The ends lost 1 base at V and 3 bases at J; junction bases unmatched: 6. The CDR3 is 16 residues long. Germline V gene sequence: CDR1 SGHAT, CDR2 FQDESV (reference sequence). This CDR3 reads CASSLVGQGWDTEAFF. CDR3 bases: TGTGCCAGCAGCTTAGTGGGACAGGGCTGGGACACTGAAGCTTTCTTT.

The rearrangement joins TRBV20-1 to TRBJ2-1; either TRBD1 or TRBD2 may fit D (5 bases each). The length of the CDR3 is 10 residues. Looked up from germline, CDR1 is DFQATT and CDR2 is SNEGSKA (reference sequence). V was trimmed by 5 bases and J by 10 bases, leaving 9 bases between them. The CDR3, as DNA: TGCAGTGCTCCCGGGGCGGAGCAGTTCTTC. It is translated as CSAPGAEQFF.

The chain couples TRBV18 to TRBJ1-1; D is undetermined. CDR3 length: 14 amino acids. From germline, CDR1 is KGHSH and CDR2 LQKENI. The ends were cut back, 5 bases at V and 2 bases at J, with 12 bases in the middle. The CDR3 coding sequence is TGTGCCAGCTCAACCACGAGAGCTAACACTGAAGCTTTCTTT. Protein sequence: CASSTTRANTEAFF.

The chain carries TRBV7-2 and TRBJ2-7, with 12 bases lining up with TRBD2. CDR1 SGHTA and CDR2 FQGNSA come from the germline V gene. The V segment lost 7 bases and the J segment 0 bases; nucleotides outside the gene matches: 10. The CDR3 is 17 residues long. CDR3 in DNA: TGTGCCAGCACGTACGGGCTAGCGGGAGGGCTCTCCTACGAGCAGTACTTC. It is translated as CASTYGLAGGLSYEQYF.

This clone has just one count. V gene TRBV29-1 combines with J gene TRBJ2-3; D may match TRBD1 or TRBD2 (6 bases each). This CDR3 has 14 residues. Germline CDR1 SQVTM, CDR2 ANQGSEA. The CDR3: CGTWRGNVPDTQYF. CDR3 coding DNA: TGCGGGACCTGGAGGGGGAATGTTCCAGATACGCAGTATTTT.

The V and J genes are TRBV7-9 and TRBJ2-7, with a possible D match to TRBD2 (6 bases). Trimming left V 3 bases short and J 5 bases short, with 17 bases between. Germline V CDR1 and CDR2: SEHNR, FQNEAQ (reference sequence). The CDR3 consists of 15 residues. The CDR3 loop is CASSFRGSGTHEQYF. Written as DNA, the CDR3 is TGTGCCAGCAGCTTCCGGGGGAGCGGAACCCACGAGCAGTACTTC.

The rearrangement links TRBV25-1 to TRBJ2-4, with D maybe TRBD1 (6 bases). Trimming left V 5 bases short and J 8 bases short, with 19 bases between. This CDR3 is built from 15 residues. Germline V gene data show CDR1 as MGHDK and CDR2 as SYGVNS. Written as DNA, the CDR3 is TGTGCCAGCAGTCTGCAGGGGAATGTCGCGGACATTCAGTACTTC. Amino acids: CASSLQGNVADIQYF.

The CDR3 loop reads CASSQDQTGNQETQYF. The DNA for the CDR3 is TGCGCCAGCAGCCAAGACCAGACTGGAAACCAAGAGACCCAGTACTTC. The genes are TRBV4-3 and TRBJ2-5; D gene uncertain. Trimming left V 0 bases short and J 0 bases short, with 11 bases between. CDR1 is LGHNA and CDR2 is YSLEER in the germline V gene. This CDR3 contains 16 residues.

This clone was detected once. The rearrangement joins TRBV4-3 to TRBJ2-7, with a tentative D call TRBD2 (5 bases). The CDR3 consists of 15 residues. Trimming took 0 bases from V and 4 from J, leaving 13 bases between them. The germline V gene encodes CDR1 LGHNA and CDR2 YSLEER. In DNA, the CDR3 is TGCGCCAGCAGCCAAGATGGGAGTAGGCTTTACGAGCAGTACTTC. Its protein product is CASSQDGSRLYEQYF.